Listed here are 8 T cell receptor beta chains from one sample, sequenced in a study of vaccination and CD4 T cells after COVID-19. Antigen specificity for these receptors is unknown. Cultured CD4+ T cell DNA was sequenced using the Oncomine TCR Beta short-read assay. TCRdb ran MiXCR on the PCR reads and lists one entry per CDR3 protein. This sample carries fewer than 13,000 distinct CDR3 sequences, 55% to 75% of them seen once, and the ten largest clones take around 28%. Treatment in this sample: roughly 10-day PBMC culture with coronavirus spike peptide pools or control peptides (ViraFEST assay). Sequencing was done on a sample of CD4+ T cells from blood, cultured in vitro. The receptor source for this set is a human donor who had recovered from COVID-19.

The V and J genes are TRBV12-3 or TRBV12-4 and TRBJ2-5; 12 bases are a match to TRBD2. Germline trimming cut 2 bases from V and 5 bases from J; bases unmatched to any gene: 9. This CDR3 comprises 17 residues. CDR3 DNA sequence: TGTGCCAGCAGTTTATGGTCTAGCGGGGGGGCCCGCGAGACCCAGTACTTC. Encoded protein: CASSLWSSGGARETQYF.

V gene TRBV2 combines with J gene TRBJ2-3; D is unclear. Germline V gene data show CDR1 as SNHLY and CDR2 as FYNNEI. There are 12 residues in the CDR3. V was cut by 5 bases and J by 0 bases, with 3 bases left in between. CDR3 loop: CASSFSTDTQYF. In DNA form, the CDR3 reads TGTGCCAGCAGTTTTAGCACAGATACGCAGTATTTT.

This clonotype was counted between two and nine times. The chain is built from TRBV7-2 and TRBJ1-5, with D unresolved. Trimming removed 2 bases at V and 6 bases at J, with 11 bases between. This CDR3 has 14 residues. The germline V gene has CDR1 SGHTA and CDR2 FQGNSA. The CDR3 spells CASSLSGGSQPQHF. CDR3 coding DNA: TGTGCCAGCAGCTTATCAGGCGGAAGTCAGCCCCAGCATTTT.

The J gene is TRBJ1-2, the V gene TRBV27; D unclear. CDR1 MNHEY and CDR2 SMNVEV come from the germline V gene (reference sequence). The CDR3 sequence is 13 residues long. V was shortened by 2 bases and J by 2 bases, with 6 bases between the two germline ends. The CDR3 region has the DNA TGTGCCAGCAGTTTACGAGAAAACTATGGCTACACCTTC. Its translation is CASSLRENYGYTF.

Only one count was recorded for this clonotype. The genes are TRBV5-1 and TRBJ1-5; 8 bases map to TRBD1. Germline V gene sequence: CDR1 SGHRS, CDR2 YFSETQ. V lost 1 base to trimming and J lost 6 bases; unmatched junction nucleotides: 6. The CDR3 covers 15 residues. The CDR3 sequence is CASSLTQGAGQPQHF. The CDR3 DNA sequence: TGCGCCAGCAGCTTGACGCAGGGGGCAGGTCAGCCCCAGCATTTT. Based on the CDR3 plus reference TRBV5-1 and TRBJ1-5, the full variable domain is KAGVTQTPRYLIKTRGQQVTLSCSPISGHRSVSWYQQTPGQGLQFLFEYFSETQRNKGNFPGRFSGRQFSNSRSEMNVSTLELGDSALYLCASSLTQGAGQPQHFGDGTRLSIL.

The chain combines TRBV12-3 or TRBV12-4 with TRBJ1-6, with 7 bases fitting TRBD1. There are 14 residues in the CDR3. V was clipped by 3 bases and J by 6 bases; unmatched bases: 2. The DNA of the CDR3 is TGTGCCAGCAGTTTGGGACAGCGTAATTCACCCCTCCACTTT. Amino acids: CASSLGQRNSPLHF.

The chain links TRBV20-1 to TRBJ1-1, with 8 bases that match TRBD1. J gave up 2 bases and V 6 bases, and 5 bases lay outside the gene matches. The V gene's germline CDR1 is DFQATT and CDR2 SNEGSKA (reference sequence). The CDR3 is made up of 13 amino acids. The chain's CDR3 is CSARQGINTEAFF. As DNA, the CDR3 is TGCAGTGCCCGACAGGGGATTAACACTGAAGCTTTCTTT.

This chain uses TRBV6-1 with TRBJ1-1, with D perhaps matching TRBD1 (5 bases). The CDR3 covers 15 residues. CDR1 is MNHNS, CDR2 SASEGT, per germline. Trimming pared 2 bases from V and 2 bases from J, leaving 12 bases between. The DNA of the CDR3 is TGTGCCAGCAGTGAATTGGACACGAAAAACACTGAAGCTTTCTTT. It yields the protein CASSELDTKNTEAFF.